The sequence of this T cell receptor beta chain was determined in a study of blood T cell repertoires in COVID-19. About the research overall: Spain, Italy and the United States supplied samples that represented acute and convalescent COVID-19. Nucleic acid was either cDNA or gDNA, and it came from T cells, B-cell-depleted T cells, or PBMCs.

All enrollees were roughly 18 to 100 years old and from 25 or so US areas. Germline assignment: CDR1 SNHLY and CDR2 FYNNEI. V shed 7 bases, J shed 2 bases, and the junction held 12 bases outside the gene matches. This CDR3 region has 16 residues. In the authors' workflow: Reference gene primers were amplified, and this amplification served to estimate nucleated cell counts. The protocol was immunoSEQ multiplex PCR, while the TCRdb copy is restricted to in-frame clones and leaves out a portion. V and J calls plus clone size are reproduced from that table; the DNA served to infer D and trimming. The data contain approximately 180,000 clones, approximately 89% of them singletons.

The chain employs TRBV2 and TRBJ2-3; TRBD2 agrees at 7 bases. This receptor was obtained from a woman aged 40 to 50 with acute COVID-19. Sequencing was performed on PBMCs or T cells enriched from blood (not recorded which). The CDR3 region is CASKLVAGDVTDTQYF. The CDR3 nucleotides are TGTGCCAGCAAGTTGGTTGCGGGAGATGTCACAGATACGCAGTATTTT.